This T cell receptor (beta chain) was sequenced in a study of siplizumab effects on memory and regulatory T cells. Clones were read by immunoSEQ multiplex PCR, and TCRdb kept only the in-frame ones, dropping some. The sample lists about 100,000 clones, approximately 94% occurring once. Study-wide points: Naive T cells seemed more diverse than memory cells and seemed major alloresponse contributors. Relative to controls at 25% to 30%, mappable alloreactive CD4+ clones exhibited a mean Treg-derived proportion of more than 60% with siplizumab. Proof of suppressive function in proliferating Tregs from siplizumab cultures was not established. Memory cells that were CD4+ and unstimulated gave rise to alloreactive sequences, which siplizumab significantly reduced.

J was trimmed by 4 bases and V by 5 bases; bases with no gene match: 16. The germline CDR1 and CDR2 sequences are SEHNR and FQNEAQ (reference sequence). The CDR3 spans 18 residues. With respect to this clone: Its matching antigen is unknown.

The sample taken for sequencing was non-Treg CD4+ T cells sorted from blood. The receptor was derived from a human donor in good health. The V call is TRBV7-9, the J call TRBJ2-1, with TRBD2 identical over 8 bases. This CDR3 reads CASSAGLGRAKEYNEQFF. The CDR3 bases are TGTGCCAGCAGCGCGGGGCTCGGGAGGGCCAAAGAATACAATGAGCAGTTCTTC. Full variable domain (rest looked up from reference TRBV7-9 and TRBJ2-1): DTGVSQNPRHKITKRGQNVTFRCDPISEHNRLYWYRQTLGQGPEFLTYFQNEAQLEKSRLLSDRFSAERPKGSFSTLEIQRTEQGDSAMYLCASSAGLGRAKEYNEQFFGPGTRLTVL.